This entry lists 25 T cell receptor beta chains sequenced from one sample in a study of blood T cell repertoires in COVID-19. Profiling relied on immunoSEQ multiplex PCR, and the TCRdb table lists in-frame clones only, not all of them. In the table there are fewer than 90,000 clones, less than 85% of which are singletons. The sequenced sample was peripheral blood. The receptors shown here come from a woman of 80 years or more with acute or convalescent COVID-19.

J is TRBJ1-1 and V is TRBV15; D is uncertain. Trimming took 3 bases from V and 6 from J, leaving 14 bases between them. This CDR3 is 14 amino acids long. Germline assignment: CDR1 LNHNV and CDR2 YYDKDF (reference sequence). The CDR3 region has the DNA TGTGCCACCAGCAGGGACGTGGGGAGCGCTGAAGCTTTCTTT. It codes for CATSRDVGSAEAFF.

This clone was picked up one time. The chain recombines TRBV19 with TRBJ1-3; 7 nucleotides line up with TRBD1. This CDR3 is 16 amino acids long. CDR1 and CDR2 from the germline V gene are LNHDA and SQIVND (reference sequence). V shed 5 bases, J shed 5 bases, and the junction held 12 bases outside the gene matches. DNA for the CDR3: TGTGCCAGTAGTCCGAAGACAGGGTATAATCGAAACACCATATATTTT. This codes for CASSPKTGYNRNTIYF.

The V and J genes are TRBV27 and TRBJ2-7; possibly TRBD2 for D (5 bases). Germline V gives CDR1 MNHEY, CDR2 SMNVEV (reference sequence). This CDR3 is 15 amino acids long. V was trimmed by 4 bases and J by 2 bases, leaving 15 bases between them. The CDR3 sequence: CASSSLEGTAYEQYF. The DNA of the CDR3 is TGTGCCAGCAGTTCGTTAGAGGGTACTGCCTACGAGCAGTACTTC.

The chain couples TRBV19 to TRBJ2-7; 7 nucleotides match TRBD1. The CDR3 is 15 residues long. J lost 2 bases, V lost 4 bases, and 8 bases had no gene match. CDR1 and CDR2 from the germline V gene are LNHDA and SQIVND (reference sequence). This chain's CDR3 is CASSTTGTDPYEQYF. CDR3 DNA sequence: TGTGCCAGTAGTACGACCGGGACAGATCCCTACGAGCAGTACTTC. The whole variable domain, filled in from reference TRBV19 and TRBJ2-7, reads DGGITQSPKYLFRKEGQNVTLSCEQNLNHDAMYWYRQDPGQGLRLIYYSQIVNDFQKGDIAEGYSVSREKKESFPLTVTSAQKNPTAFYLCASSTTGTDPYEQYFGPGTRLTVT.

The chain recombines TRBV19 with TRBJ2-1; TRBD2 agrees at 13 bases. Trimming took 7 bases from V and 7 from J; bases not matched to a gene: 7. Germline CDR1 reads LNHDA; CDR2 reads SQIVND (reference sequence). The CDR3 totals 15 residues. The DNA of the CDR3 is TGTGCCAGTAATCAACTAGCGGGAGGGCGGAATGAGCAGTTCTTC. Translation gives CASNQLAGGRNEQFF.

Details on this clone: Other DNA sequences in the sample encode the same CDR3. In DNA, the CDR3 is TGTGCCAGCTCACCCGGACAGGGTGGGACAGATACGCAGTATTTT. Translating gives CASSPGQGGTDTQYF. The chain is built from TRBV18 and TRBJ2-3; 8 bases line up with TRBD1. The CDR3 consists of 15 residues. With V trimmed by 3 bases and J by 3 bases, 5 bases remained unmatched. Germline V gene lookup returns CDR1 KGHSH and CDR2 LQKENI.

The CDR3 DNA follows: TGTGCCAGCGGGCATCTAGCGGGGGGAAACGAGCAGTACTTC. Residues: CASGHLAGGNEQYF. The V and J genes are TRBV3-1 (or the pseudogene TRBV3-2) and TRBJ2-7, with TRBD2 matching 11 bases. CDR3 length: 14 amino acids. Losses at the gene ends were 8 bases for V and 5 bases for J; bases not matched to a gene: 8. Germline V lookup: CDR1 LGHDT, CDR2 YNNKEL (reference sequence).

The chain has TRBV28 and TRBJ2-7, with 8 positions matching TRBD1. The CDR3 extends over 14 amino acids. Looked up from germline, CDR1 is MDHEN and CDR2 is SYDVKM. V trimming: 7 bases; J trimming: 8 bases; junction bases outside the gene matches: 13. The CDR3 loop is CASTETGATVKQYF. CDR3 in DNA: TGTGCCAGCACGGAGACAGGGGCAACGGTCAAGCAGTACTTC.

This clone was recorded a few times. The chain employs TRBV13 and TRBJ1-1; D remains unclear. Germline V gives CDR1 PRHDT, CDR2 FYEKMQ (reference sequence). The ends were cut back, 5 bases at V and 1 base at J, with 8 bases in the middle. CDR3 length equals 13 residues. CDR3 coding DNA: TGTGCCAGCAGCCCTCGGGGGAACACTGAAGCTTTCTTT. Translated: CASSPRGNTEAFF.

The gene calls are TRBV5-1 and TRBJ2-1; 11 bases align to TRBD2. Per germline, CDR1 SGHRS and CDR2 YFSETQ. Trimming took 0 bases from V and 8 from J; bases not matched to a gene: 10. The CDR3 runs 17 residues. For the CDR3, the DNA is TGCGCCAGCAGCTTGGCCCCCTTAGCGGGAGGGCCTGATGAGCAGTTCTTC. It encodes CASSLAPLAGGPDEQFF.

The rearrangement uses TRBV5-1 and TRBJ2-5; 10 nucleotides match TRBD1. The CDR3 extends over 16 amino acids. V shed 5 bases, J shed 5 bases, and the junction held 12 bases outside the gene matches. The germline CDR1 and CDR2 sequences are SGHRS and YFSETQ. The CDR3 sequence is CASSEWGQGLEETQYF. The CDR3 DNA is TGCGCCAGCAGTGAGTGGGGACAGGGGCTGGAGGAGACCCAGTACTTC. The whole variable domain, remainder taken from reference TRBV5-1 and TRBJ2-5, is KAGVTQTPRYLIKTRGQQVTLSCSPISGHRSVSWYQQTPGQGLQFLFEYFSETQRNKGNFPGRFSGRQFSNSRSEMNVSTLELGDSALYLCASSEWGQGLEETQYFGPGTRLLVL.

This clone was seen more than once but under ten times. This chain connects TRBV7-8 to TRBJ1-1; D not certain. The CDR3 consists of 14 residues. CDR1 and CDR2 from the germline V gene are SGHVS and FQNEAQ. Trimming pared 7 bases from V and 5 bases from J, leaving 17 bases between. CDR3 nucleotides: TGTGCCAGCACCCGCACAGAGGGTAGAACTGAAGCTTTCTTT. The encoded protein is CASTRTEGRTEAFF.

The J gene is TRBJ2-1, the V gene TRBV5-1, with D perhaps TRBD2 (6 bases). The CDR3 consists of 14 residues. Trimming took off 3 bases at V and 6 bases at J, with 13 bases between the two ends. Germline lookup yields CDR1 SGHRS and CDR2 YFSETQ. This CDR3 is CASSSATSLNEQFF. The DNA for the CDR3 is TGCGCCAGCAGCTCCGCGACTAGTCTCAATGAGCAGTTCTTC. The full variable domain, its missing parts supplied by reference TRBV5-1 and TRBJ2-1, is KAGVTQTPRYLIKTRGQQVTLSCSPISGHRSVSWYQQTPGQGLQFLFEYFSETQRNKGNFPGRFSGRQFSNSRSEMNVSTLELGDSALYLCASSSATSLNEQFFGPGTRLTVL.

This clone appeared once. The chain carries TRBV6-5 and TRBJ1-1; D might be TRBD1 (6 bases). V lost 5 bases to trimming and J lost 6 bases, with 13 bases between them. The CDR3 loop spans 13 amino acids. Germline V CDR1 and CDR2: MNHEY, SVGAGI. Here the CDR3 DNA reads TGTGCCAGCAGTCTCTCGGGGGGCGCTGAAGCTTTCTTT. This gives the protein CASSLSGGAEAFF.

This clone was recorded a few times. The J gene is TRBJ1-4, the V gene TRBV10-2, with D perhaps matching TRBD1 (5 bases). CDR3 length equals 14 residues. V gave up 3 bases and J gave up 5 bases, with 10 bases separating them. Per germline, CDR1 WSHSY and CDR2 SAAADI. The CDR3 DNA follows: TGCGCCAGCAGTGACAGGGTGGAGAATGAAAAACTGTTTTTT. Amino acids: CASSDRVENEKLFF.

The CDR3 sequence is CASRQTSSYEQYF. CDR3 DNA: TGTGCCAGCAGGCAGACTAGCTCCTACGAGCAGTACTTC. V is TRBV6-5 and J is TRBJ2-7; the D gene is possibly TRBD2 (6 bases). The CDR3 has 13 amino acids. V gave up 6 bases and J gave up 0 bases, with 9 bases separating them. Germline loops: CDR1 MNHEY, CDR2 SVGAGI.

J is TRBJ2-3 and V is TRBV29-1, with TRBD2 matching 11 bases. Germline V CDR1 and CDR2: SQVTM, ANQGSEA. This CDR3 spans 18 amino acids. The V segment lost 1 base and the J segment 0 bases; nucleotides outside the gene matches: 9. The CDR3 nucleotides are TGCAGCGTTGAAGTGGCTAGCGGGGGGACTCCTAGCACAGATACGCAGTATTTT. It codes for CSVEVASGGTPSTDTQYF.

The V gene is TRBV29-1, the J gene TRBJ1-5, with unresolved D. Trimming stripped 5 bases from V and 4 bases from J, with 9 bases between. Germline loops: CDR1 SQVTM, CDR2 ANQGSEA. The CDR3 loop spans 12 amino acids. CDR3 sequence: CSVKGQNQPQHF. CDR3 DNA sequence: TGCAGCGTTAAAGGGCAAAATCAGCCCCAGCATTTT. The full variable domain, with the rest looked up from reference TRBV29-1 and TRBJ1-5, is SAVISQKPSRDICQRGTSLTIQCQVDSQVTMMFWYRQQPGQSLTLIATANQGSEATYESGFVIDKFPISRPNLTFSTLTVSNMSPEDSSIYLCSVKGQNQPQHFGDGTRLSIL.

The rearrangement joins TRBV11-2 to TRBJ2-1; possible D gene TRBD2, 5 bases. This CDR3 spans 15 amino acids. CDR1 is SGHAT, CDR2 FQNNGV, per germline. The V and J ends lost 5 bases and 4 bases respectively, with 15 bases between them. As DNA, the CDR3 is TGTGCCAGCAGCAAGGTCCGGGGAGAGTACAATGAGCAGTTCTTC. Its translation: CASSKVRGEYNEQFF.

This clone turned up a few times. The CDR3 spells CASSFSQGTEAFF. Here the CDR3 DNA reads TGTGCCAGCAGTTTTTCGCAGGGGACCGAAGCTTTCTTT. The chain links TRBV12-3 or TRBV12-4 to TRBJ1-1, with a tentative D call TRBD1 (6 bases). There are 13 residues in the CDR3. V was cut by 3 bases and J by 8 bases, with 13 bases left in between.

The gene calls are TRBV5-5 and TRBJ1-1; 11 nucleotides align to TRBD1. The CDR3 covers 15 residues. V was clipped by 5 bases and J by 8 bases; unmatched bases: 11. Per the germline V gene, CDR1 is SGHKS and CDR2 is YYEKEE (reference sequence). The CDR3 DNA follows: TGTGCCAGCAGAGCTCGGGACAGGGGGTCTATAGAAGCTTTCTTT. It is translated as CASRARDRGSIEAFF.

This sequence joins TRBV3-1 (or the pseudogene TRBV3-2) and TRBJ1-1; D is undetermined. CDR3 length: 13 residues. Germline CDR1 is LGHDT and CDR2 is YNNKEL (reference sequence). The V end lost 3 bases, the J end lost 5 bases, and 10 bases lay between the germline ends. The CDR3 reads CASSHGPRTEAFF. In nucleotides, the CDR3 is TGTGCCAGCAGCCACGGTCCGAGGACTGAAGCTTTCTTT.

The chain links TRBV29-1 to TRBJ1-2; TRBD1 matches at 7 bases. The CDR3 extends over 14 amino acids. J was trimmed by 4 bases and V by 7 bases; bases with no gene match: 12. The V gene's germline CDR1 is SQVTM and CDR2 ANQGSEA. CDR3 region: CSAQGTALSYGYTF. In nucleotides, the CDR3 is TGCAGCGCCCAAGGGACAGCGCTCTCCTATGGCTACACCTTC.

In DNA, the CDR3 is TGTGCCAGCAGCCCCTTCGGGGGTAAGAATGAGCAGTTCTTC. Amino acids: CASSPFGGKNEQFF. The chain is built from TRBV7-3 and TRBJ2-1; the D gene is possibly TRBD2 (6 bases). This CDR3 has 14 residues. Trimming cost V 5 bases and J 7 bases, with 15 bases left between them. Germline V lookup: CDR1 SGHTA, CDR2 FQGTGA.

The chain links TRBV11-2 to TRBJ2-7, with TRBD2 matching 8 bases. The CDR3 totals 14 residues. J lost 3 bases, V lost 3 bases, and 4 bases had no gene match. Germline CDR1 and CDR2: SGHAT and FQNNGV. The CDR3 DNA sequence: TGTGCCAGCAGCTTGGGACTAGTTAACTACGAGCAGTACTTC. Its protein is CASSLGLVNYEQYF.